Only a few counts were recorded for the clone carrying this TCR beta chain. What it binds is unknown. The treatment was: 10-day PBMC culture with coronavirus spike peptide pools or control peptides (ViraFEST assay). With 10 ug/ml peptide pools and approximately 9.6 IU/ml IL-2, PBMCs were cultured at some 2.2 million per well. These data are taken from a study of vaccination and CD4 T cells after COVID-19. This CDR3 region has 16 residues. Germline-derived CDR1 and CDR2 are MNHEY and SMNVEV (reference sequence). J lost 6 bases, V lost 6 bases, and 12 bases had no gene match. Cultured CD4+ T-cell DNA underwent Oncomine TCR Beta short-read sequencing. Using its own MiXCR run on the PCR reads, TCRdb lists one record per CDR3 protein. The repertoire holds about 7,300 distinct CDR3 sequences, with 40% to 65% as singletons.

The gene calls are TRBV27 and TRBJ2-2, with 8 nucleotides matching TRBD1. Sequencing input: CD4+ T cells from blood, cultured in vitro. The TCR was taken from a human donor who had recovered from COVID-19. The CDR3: CASSTTTGGQAGELFF. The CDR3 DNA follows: TGTGCCAGCAGCACCACCACAGGGGGGCAGGCCGGGGAGCTGTTTTTT.